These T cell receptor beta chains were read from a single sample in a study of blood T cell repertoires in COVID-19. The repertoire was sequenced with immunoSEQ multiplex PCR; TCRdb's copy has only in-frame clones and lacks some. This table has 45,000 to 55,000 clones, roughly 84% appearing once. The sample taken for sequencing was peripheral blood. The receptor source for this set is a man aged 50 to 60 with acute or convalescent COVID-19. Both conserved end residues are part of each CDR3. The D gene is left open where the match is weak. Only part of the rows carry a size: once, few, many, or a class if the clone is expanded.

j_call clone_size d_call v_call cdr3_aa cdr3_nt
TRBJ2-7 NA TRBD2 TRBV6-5 CASRDPSGNGYEQYF TGTGCCAGCAGGGACCCTAGCGGGAACGGGTACGAGCAGTACTTC
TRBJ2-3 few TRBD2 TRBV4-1 CASSQLAGISTDTQYF TGCGCCAGCAGCCAACTAGCGGGCATTAGCACAGATACGCAGTATTTT
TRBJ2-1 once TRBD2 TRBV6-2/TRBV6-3 CASSPSGMPSYNEQFF TGTGCCAGCAGTCCGAGCGGGATGCCCTCCTACAATGAGCAGTTCTTC
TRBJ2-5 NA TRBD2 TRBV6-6 CASSLSGGAQETQYF TGTGCCAGCAGTCTTAGCGGGGGGGCCCAAGAGACCCAGTACTTC
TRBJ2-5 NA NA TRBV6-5 CASSIRLIGTQYF TGTGCCAGCAGCATCAGACTAATCGGGACCCAGTACTTC
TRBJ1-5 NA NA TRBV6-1 CASSEQGPGQPQHF TGTGCCAGCAGTGAACAGGGGCCGGGGCAGCCCCAGCATTTT
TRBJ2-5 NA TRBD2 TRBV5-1 CASSQLAGGREETQYF TGCGCCAGCAGCCAACTAGCGGGAGGGCGGGAAGAGACCCAGTACTTC
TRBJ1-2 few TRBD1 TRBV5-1 CASSRSGTGADGYTF TGCGCCAGCAGCCGTTCTGGGACAGGGGCAGATGGCTACACCTTC
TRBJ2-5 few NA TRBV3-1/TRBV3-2 CASNGGQTQYF TGTGCCAGCAACGGAGGACAGACCCAGTACTTC
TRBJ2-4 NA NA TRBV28 CASSYPGETTKNIQYF TGTGCCAGCAGTTACCCAGGGGAAACGACCAAAAACATTCAGTACTTC
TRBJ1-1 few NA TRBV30 CAGSTVEGNTEAFF TGTGCTGGGAGCACGGTGGAAGGGAACACTGAAGCTTTCTTT
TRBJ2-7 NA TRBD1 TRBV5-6 CASSGGQGYEQYF TGTGCCAGCAGCGGGGGACAGGGCTACGAGCAGTACTTC
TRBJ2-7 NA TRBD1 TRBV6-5 CASSYGTGMNEQYF TGTGCCAGCAGTTACGGGACAGGGATGAACGAGCAGTACTTC
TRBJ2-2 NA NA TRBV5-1 CASSLGQINTGELFF TGCGCCAGCAGCTTGGGGCAGATAAACACCGGGGAGCTGTTTTTT
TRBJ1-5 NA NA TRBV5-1 CASSLGPSSNQPQHF TGCGCCAGCAGCTTGGGTCCGTCTAGCAATCAGCCCCAGCATTTT
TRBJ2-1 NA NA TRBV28 CASSSPQVSSYNEQFF TGTGCCAGCAGTTCCCCACAGGTATCTTCCTACAATGAGCAGTTCTTC
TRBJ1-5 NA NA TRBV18 CASSGANQPQHF TGTGCCAGCTCAGGGGCTAATCAGCCCCAGCATTTT
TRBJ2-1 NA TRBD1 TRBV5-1 CASSLTETGVYNEQFF TGCGCCAGCAGCTTGACCGAGACAGGGGTGTACAATGAGCAGTTCTTC
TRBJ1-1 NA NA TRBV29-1 CSVAPAGNTEAFF TGCAGCGTTGCTCCGGCGGGGAACACTGAAGCTTTCTTT
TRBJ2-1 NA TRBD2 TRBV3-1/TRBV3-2 CASSQVTSGRYNEQFF TGTGCCAGCAGCCAAGTGACTAGCGGGAGATACAATGAGCAGTTCTTC
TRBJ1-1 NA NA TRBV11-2 CASSLYPPPDTEAFF TGTGCCAGCAGCTTATATCCCCCTCCCGACACTGAAGCTTTCTTT
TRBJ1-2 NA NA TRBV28 CASSFPLGDYGYTF TGTGCCAGCAGTTTCCCCCTCGGGGACTATGGCTACACCTTC
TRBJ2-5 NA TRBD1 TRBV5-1 CASRTGTGETQYF TGCGCCAGCAGGACAGGGACGGGAGAGACCCAGTACTTC
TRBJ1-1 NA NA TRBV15 CATSRGLITANTEAFF TGTGCCACCAGCAGGGGGCTGATAACCGCAAACACTGAAGCTTTCTTT
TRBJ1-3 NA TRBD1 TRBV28 CASSLGQAFSGNTIYF TGTGCCAGCAGTCTTGGACAGGCTTTCTCTGGAAACACCATATATTTT
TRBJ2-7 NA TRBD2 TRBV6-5 CASTRGEGSYEQYF TGTGCCAGCACCCGGGGGGAGGGTTCCTACGAGCAGTACTTC